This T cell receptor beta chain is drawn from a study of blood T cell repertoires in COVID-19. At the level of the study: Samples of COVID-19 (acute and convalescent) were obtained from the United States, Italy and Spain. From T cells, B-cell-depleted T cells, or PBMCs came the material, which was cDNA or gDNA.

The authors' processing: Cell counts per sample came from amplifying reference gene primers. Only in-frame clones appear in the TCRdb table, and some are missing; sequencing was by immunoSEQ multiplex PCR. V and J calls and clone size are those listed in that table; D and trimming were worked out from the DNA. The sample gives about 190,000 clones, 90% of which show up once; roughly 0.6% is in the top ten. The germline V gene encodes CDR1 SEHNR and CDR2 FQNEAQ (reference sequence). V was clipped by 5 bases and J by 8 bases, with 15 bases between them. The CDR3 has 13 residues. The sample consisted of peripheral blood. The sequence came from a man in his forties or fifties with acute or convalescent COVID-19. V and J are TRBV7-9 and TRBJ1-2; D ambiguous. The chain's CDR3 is CASSPQPGEGYTF. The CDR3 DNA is TGTGCCAGCAGCCCCCAGCCCGGGGAGGGCTACACCTTC. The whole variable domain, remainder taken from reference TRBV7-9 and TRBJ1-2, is DTGVSQNPRHKITKRGQNVTFRCDPISEHNRLYWYRQTLGQGPEFLTYFQNEAQLEKSRLLSDRFSAERPKGSFSTLEIQRTEQGDSAMYLCASSPQPGEGYTFGSGTRLTVV.